A single TCR beta chain is shown here with its context. Its antigen is undetermined. This entry comes from a study of beta chain features in type 1 diabetes. Broader study findings: TCRB CDR3 length was moderately but significantly reduced in all four CD4+ subsets of Type 1 diabetes patients. At VDJ recombination sites, type 1 diabetes patients had fewer insertions and more deleted nucleotides.

TCRB transcripts that were expressed got sequenced, as all of the isolated RNA had been reverse transcribed. The table came from immunoSEQ multiplex PCR; TCRdb's copy has only in-frame clones and leaves some out. The sample comprises hundreds of thousands of clones, roughly an eighth of which are singletons, and less than 0.025% rests with the top ten. CDR1 SGHAT and CDR2 FQNNGV come from the germline V gene. The V gene lost 4 bases and the J gene lost 0 bases, with 10 bases spanning the gap. The CDR3 covers 16 residues. The sequencing input was naive CD4+ T cells from blood. This chain joins TRBV11-2 and TRBJ2-6; the D gene is possibly TRBD1 (5 bases). The sequence was collected from a man aged 18-30 years with type 1 diabetes. The CDR3 protein is CASSSDSYSGANVLTF. CDR3 in DNA: TGTGCCAGCAGCTCCGACAGCTACTCTGGGGCCAACGTCCTGACTTTC.